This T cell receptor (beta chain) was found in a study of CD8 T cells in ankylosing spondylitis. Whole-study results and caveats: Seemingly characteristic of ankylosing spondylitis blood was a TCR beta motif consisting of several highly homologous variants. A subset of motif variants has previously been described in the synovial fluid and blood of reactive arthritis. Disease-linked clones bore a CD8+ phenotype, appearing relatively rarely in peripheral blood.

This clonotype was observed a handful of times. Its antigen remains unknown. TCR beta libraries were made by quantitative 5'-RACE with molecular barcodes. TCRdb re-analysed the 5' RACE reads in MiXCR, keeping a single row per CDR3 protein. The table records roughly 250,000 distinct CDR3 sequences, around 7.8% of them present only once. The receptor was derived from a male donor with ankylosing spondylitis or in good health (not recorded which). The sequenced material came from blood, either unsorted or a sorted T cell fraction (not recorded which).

The CDR3 sequence is CASMSDPAGREQFF. The CDR3 DNA reads TGTGCCAGCATGTCGGATCCGGCGGGGCGTGAGCAGTTCTTC. This rearrangement joins TRBV7-9 to TRBJ2-1, with TRBD2 as a possible D gene (6 bases). This CDR3 region has 14 residues. Trimming stripped 7 bases from V and 9 bases from J, with 19 bases between. Germline CDR1 SEHNR, CDR2 FQNEAQ (reference sequence).